This T cell receptor (beta chain) appears in the sequencing data of a study of blood T cell repertoires in COVID-19. Study-wide background: The United States, Italy and Spain provided the acute and convalescent COVID-19 samples. From T cells, B-cell-depleted T cells, or PBMCs came the material, which was cDNA or gDNA.

The CDR3 has 14 amino acids. Looked up from germline, CDR1 is LNHDA and CDR2 is SQIVND (reference sequence). V was shortened by 8 bases and J by 6 bases, with 17 bases between the two germline ends. Authors' processing steps: Amplifying reference gene primers gave estimates of nucleated cell counts. The protocol was immunoSEQ multiplex PCR, while the TCRdb copy is restricted to in-frame clones and leaves out a portion. V, J and clone size are those of that table, while D and trimming were read from the DNA. The sample lists about 59,000 clones; 60% to 80% were seen once. This chain links TRBV19 with TRBJ1-5; D is possibly TRBD1 (6 bases). Sample: peripheral blood. This TCR was sampled from a man at least 80 years old with acute or convalescent COVID-19. The CDR3 spells CASLQTGGSQPQHF. The CDR3 nucleotides are TGTGCCAGTCTCCAGACAGGAGGAAGTCAGCCCCAGCATTTT.